This T cell receptor beta chain was recorded in a study of cytomegalovirus exposure and HLA in healthy donors. Study-wide results and caveats: Subsequent analysis showed first-cohort TCR clusters tending to co-occur in around 130 validation repertoires. Reported results showed that the classifier diagnosed cytomegalovirus status with high specificity and sensitivity. Listed as cytomegalovirus-associated were over 150 TCR beta chains. Researchers reported that a few CMV-associated chains were confirmed in vitro as CMV antigen-specific.

Per germline, CDR1 SGHRS and CDR2 YFSETQ. Trimming pared 7 bases from V and 3 bases from J, leaving 17 bases between. This CDR3 has 14 amino acids. In this sample, this clone turned up a few times. Its target is not known. The repertoire was sequenced with immunoSEQ multiplex PCR; TCRdb's copy has only in-frame clones and lacks some. The data contain around 58,000 clones, more than 85% of them singletons. This receptor was obtained from a woman between 18 and 30 years old in good health and CMV-seronegative. Sequencing was carried out using PBMCs. V usage is TRBV5-1 and J usage is TRBJ2-7; the D gene is possibly TRBD2 (6 bases). This CDR3 is CASGDPGLNYEQYF. CDR3 DNA: TGCGCCAGCGGGGACCCTGGACTAAACTACGAGCAGTACTTC.